This T cell receptor beta chain was identified in a study of blood T cell repertoires in COVID-19. Looking at the study overall: The samples span acute and convalescent COVID-19 from the United States, Italy and Spain. Sources were T cells, B-cell-depleted T cells, or PBMCs; the material itself was cDNA or gDNA.

V was shortened by 3 bases and J by 4 bases, with 16 bases between the two germline ends. In germline, CDR1 is SGHTS, CDR2 YDEGEE. This CDR3 has 16 amino acids. The authors' processing: The assay estimated nucleated cells by amplifying reference gene primers. Profiling relied on immunoSEQ multiplex PCR, and the TCRdb table lists in-frame clones only, not all of them. For V, J and clone size, that table is used; D and trimming come from the DNA. The data contain roughly 340,000 clones, more than 75% of them singletons. Source material: peripheral blood. The receptor was isolated from a young woman who had recovered from COVID-19. The chain carries TRBV5-8 and TRBJ2-2, with D maybe TRBD2 (5 bases). CDR3 nucleotides: TGTGCCAGCAGCTCAGAAGCCTGGAGCGGCACCGGGGAGCTGTTTTTT. Translated: CASSSEAWSGTGELFF.